The T cell receptor beta chain described here comes from a study of T cell changes during pregnancy in multiple sclerosis. Measured with immunoSEQ multiplex PCR; TCRdb has only the in-frame clones, and not every one. The sample shows tens of thousands of clones, about 91% of them seen only once. CDR1 SGHTA and CDR2 FQGNSA come from the germline V gene. This CDR3 contains 13 residues. The J segment lost 7 bases and the V segment lost 2 bases, leaving 2 bases of the junction unmatched. This material consisted of CD4+ T cells from peripheral blood mononuclear cells, taken in the second trimester of pregnancy. The clonotype comes from a female donor in good health, enrolled as a control in a pregnancy study. This chain uses TRBV7-2 with TRBJ1-2; 9 positions match TRBD1. CDR3 bases: TGTGCCAGCAGCTTAATACAGGGGGCTGGCTACACCTTC. Its translation: CASSLIQGAGYTF.